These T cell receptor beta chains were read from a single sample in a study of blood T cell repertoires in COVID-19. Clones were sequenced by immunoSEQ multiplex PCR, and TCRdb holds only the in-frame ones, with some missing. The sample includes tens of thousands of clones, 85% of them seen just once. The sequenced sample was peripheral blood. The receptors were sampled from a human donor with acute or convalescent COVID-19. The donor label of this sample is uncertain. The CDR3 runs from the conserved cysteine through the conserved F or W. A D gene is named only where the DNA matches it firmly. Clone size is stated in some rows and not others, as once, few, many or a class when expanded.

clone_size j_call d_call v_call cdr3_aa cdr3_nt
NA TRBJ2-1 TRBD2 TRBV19 CASSMGLANNEQFF TGTGCCAGTAGTATGGGACTAGCGAACAATGAGCAGTTCTTC
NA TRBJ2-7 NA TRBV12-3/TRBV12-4 CASRAGVFTEQYF TGTGCCAGCAGAGCAGGGGTTTTCACGGAGCAGTACTTC
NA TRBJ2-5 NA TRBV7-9 CASSQIDWLQETQYF TGTGCCAGCAGCCAGATCGACTGGTTACAAGAGACCCAGTACTTC
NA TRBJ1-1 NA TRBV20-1 CSAQMNYEAFF TGCAGTGCCCAGATGAATTACGAAGCTTTCTTT
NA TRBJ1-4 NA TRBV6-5 CASQEEDSREKLFF TGTGCCTCCCAGGAGGAGGACAGTAGAGAAAAACTGTTTTTT
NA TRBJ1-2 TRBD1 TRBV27 CASSLSGTGSTYGYTF TGTGCCAGCAGTTTATCCGGGACAGGGTCGACCTATGGCTACACCTTC
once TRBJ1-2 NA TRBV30 CAWSGGRIYGYTF TGTGCCTGGTCGGGGGGGCGAATCTATGGCTACACCTTC
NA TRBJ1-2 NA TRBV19 CASSPVTEEYGYTF TGTGCCAGTAGTCCTGTGACGGAGGAATATGGCTACACCTTC
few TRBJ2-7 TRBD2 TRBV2 CASDPWGGGYEQYF TGTGCCAGCGACCCCTGGGGCGGGGGCTACGAGCAGTACTTC
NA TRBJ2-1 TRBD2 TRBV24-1 CATSDSRPGTSRGEQFF TGTGCCACCAGTGACTCCCGACCTGGGACTAGCCGGGGTGAGCAGTTCTTC
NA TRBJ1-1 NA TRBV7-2 CASYLSPNTEAFF TGCGCCAGCTACCTTAGCCCGAACACTGAAGCTTTCTTT
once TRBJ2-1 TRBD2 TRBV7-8 CASSLGTSGNNEQFF TGTGCCAGCAGCTTAGGGACTAGCGGGAACAATGAGCAGTTCTTC
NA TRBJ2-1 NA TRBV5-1 CASSRNGVPDEQFF TGCGCCAGCAGCCGTAACGGGGTGCCGGATGAGCAGTTCTTC
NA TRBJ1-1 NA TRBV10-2 CASSLRDTEAFF TGCGCCAGCAGCCTCCGGGACACTGAAGCTTTCTTT
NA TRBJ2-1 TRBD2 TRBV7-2 CASSLAIAGAGRGQFF TGTGCCAGCAGCTTAGCGATAGCGGGCGCAGGACGAGGGCAGTTCTTC
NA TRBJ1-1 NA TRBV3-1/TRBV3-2 CASSQTGLLNTEAFF TGTGCCAGCAGCCAAACAGGGTTGTTGAACACTGAAGCTTTCTTT
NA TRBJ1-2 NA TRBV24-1 CATSDSGQNGYTF TGTGCCACCAGTGACTCCGGACAGAATGGCTACACCTTC
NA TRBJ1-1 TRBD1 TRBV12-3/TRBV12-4 CASTGTGGAFF TGTGCCAGCACCGGGACAGGGGGAGCTTTCTTT
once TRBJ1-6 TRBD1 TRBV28 CASTEVGQGLSSPLHF TGTGCCAGCACGGAGGTGGGACAGGGCCTTTCTTCACCCCTCCACTTT
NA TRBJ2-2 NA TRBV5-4 CASSLAVQGNTGELFF TGTGCCAGCAGCTTGGCCGTCCAGGGGAACACCGGGGAGCTGTTTTTT